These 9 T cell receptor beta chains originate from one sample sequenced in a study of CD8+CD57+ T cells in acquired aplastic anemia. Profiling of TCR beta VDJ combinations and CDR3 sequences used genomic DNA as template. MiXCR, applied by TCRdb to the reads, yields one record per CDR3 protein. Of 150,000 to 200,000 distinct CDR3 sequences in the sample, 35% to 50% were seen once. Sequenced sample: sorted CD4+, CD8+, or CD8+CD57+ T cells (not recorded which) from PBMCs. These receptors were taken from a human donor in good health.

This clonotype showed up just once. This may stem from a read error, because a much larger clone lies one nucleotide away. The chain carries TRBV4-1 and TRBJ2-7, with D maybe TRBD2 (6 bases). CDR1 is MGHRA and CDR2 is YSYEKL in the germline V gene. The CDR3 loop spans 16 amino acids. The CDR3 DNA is TGCGCCAGCAGCCAAGATTCGGGGGACCCAACCTACGGGCAGTACTTC. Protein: CASSQDSGDPTYGQYF.

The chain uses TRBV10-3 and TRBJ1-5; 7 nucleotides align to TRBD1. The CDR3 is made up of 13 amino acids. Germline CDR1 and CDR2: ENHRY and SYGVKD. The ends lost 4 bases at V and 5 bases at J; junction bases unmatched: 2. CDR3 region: CAISGDRDQPQHF. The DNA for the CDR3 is TGTGCCATCAGTGGCGACAGGGATCAGCCCCAGCATTTT.

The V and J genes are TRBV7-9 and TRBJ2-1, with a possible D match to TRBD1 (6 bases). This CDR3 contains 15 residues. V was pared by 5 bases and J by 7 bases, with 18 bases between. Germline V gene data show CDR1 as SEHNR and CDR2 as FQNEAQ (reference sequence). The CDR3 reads CASSPSLRDRNEQFF. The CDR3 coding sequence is TGTGCCAGCAGCCCAAGCCTCCGCGACAGGAATGAGCAGTTCTTC.

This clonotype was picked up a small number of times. The DNA of the CDR3 is TGTGCCTGGAGTGTTTTGGCCCCTGGCGCTGAAGCTTTCTTT. This sequence encodes CAWSVLAPGAEAFF. V and J are TRBV30 and TRBJ1-1; D is undetermined. The ends were cut back, 0 bases at V and 6 bases at J, with 14 bases in the middle. CDR1 and CDR2 (germline): GTSNPN, SVGIG (reference sequence). CDR3 size: 14 residues. Supplemented by reference TRBV30 and TRBJ1-1, the full variable domain reads SQTIHQWPATLVQPVGSPLSLECTVEGTSNPNLYWYRQAAGRGLQLLFYSVGIGQISSEVPQNLSASRPQDRQFILSSKKLLLSDSGFYLCAWSVLAPGAEAFFGQGTRLTVV.

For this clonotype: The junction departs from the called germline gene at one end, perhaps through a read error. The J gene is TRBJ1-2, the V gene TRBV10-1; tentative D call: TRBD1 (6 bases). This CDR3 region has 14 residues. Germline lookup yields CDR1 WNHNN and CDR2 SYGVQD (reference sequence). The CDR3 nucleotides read TGTGCCATATTACAGGGCTCAGGAAACTATGGCTACACCTTC. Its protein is CAILQGSGNYGYTF.

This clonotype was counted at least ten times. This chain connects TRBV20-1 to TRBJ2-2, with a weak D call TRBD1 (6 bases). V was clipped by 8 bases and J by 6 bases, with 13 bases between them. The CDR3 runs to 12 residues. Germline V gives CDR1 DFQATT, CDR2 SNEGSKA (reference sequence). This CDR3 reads CSMGADAGELFF. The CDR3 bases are TGCAGTATGGGGGCGGACGCCGGGGAGCTGTTTTTT.

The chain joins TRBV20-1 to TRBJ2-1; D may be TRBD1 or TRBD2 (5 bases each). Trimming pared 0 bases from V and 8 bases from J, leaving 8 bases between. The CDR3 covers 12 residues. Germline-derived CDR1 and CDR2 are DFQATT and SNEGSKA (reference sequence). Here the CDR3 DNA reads TGCAGTGCTAGAGATCAGGGAGATGAGCAGTTCTTC. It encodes CSARDQGDEQFF.

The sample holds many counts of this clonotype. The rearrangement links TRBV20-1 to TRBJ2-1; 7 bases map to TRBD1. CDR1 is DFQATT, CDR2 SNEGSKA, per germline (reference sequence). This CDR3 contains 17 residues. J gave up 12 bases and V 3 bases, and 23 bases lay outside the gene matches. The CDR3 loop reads CSARSTQGTLVTMGQFF. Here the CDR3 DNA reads TGCAGTGCTAGGTCAACACAGGGGACACTAGTCACAATGGGGCAGTTCTTC.

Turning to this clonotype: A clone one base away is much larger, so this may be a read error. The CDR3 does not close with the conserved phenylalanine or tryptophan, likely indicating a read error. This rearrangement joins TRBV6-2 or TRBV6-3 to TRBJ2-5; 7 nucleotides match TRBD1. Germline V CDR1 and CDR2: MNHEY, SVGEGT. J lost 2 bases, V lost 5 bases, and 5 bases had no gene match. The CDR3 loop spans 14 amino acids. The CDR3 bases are TGTGCCAGCAGTGTCCTACAGGGGCAAGAGACCCAGTACCTC. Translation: CASSVLQGQETQYL.